This T cell receptor beta chain was documented in a study of post-analysis software for immune sequencing data (dated by TCRdb to between 2014 and 2016). Notes on the research overall: Relapsing-remitting, secondary progressive and progressive-relapsing multiple sclerosis were recorded as disease courses, and subtype annotation was lacking for some patients. The patient repertoires were set against approximately 10 previously published healthy control repertoires from donors whose ages ranged from roughly 6 to 26 years. A subset of samples was prepared in parallel using single-end sample barcoding, then pooled and co-amplified after Illumina adapter ligation.

A distance of 17 bases separates the germline ends of V and J, which lose 6 bases and 5 bases respectively. For CDR1 and CDR2, the germline V gene (reference sequence) lists SEHNR and FQNEAQ. There are 15 amino acids in the CDR3, from cysteine to phenylalanine inclusive. Only the CDR3 portion is preserved as DNA: 45 bases, with reading frame beginning at the first base. Concerning this clonotype itself: Its antigen specificity is not known. The record has no base qualities; no much larger clone is one base away.

The paper's findings and limits, for the study overall: Direct clustering with F measure revealed strong co-clustering of samples prepared in the same batch, which led to a batch-effect correction. Compared with controls, multiple sclerosis patients had significantly lower normalized Chao1 diversity, a finding suggesting substantial peripheral T-cell clonal expansion. Roughly 5 TRBV segments, including TRBV5-6, TRBV5-1 and TRBV20-1, were significantly more frequent in patients than controls. The multiple sclerosis patient group was slightly younger than the control group.

Libraries were built with PCR. Sequenced using an Illumina HiSeq 2500. To reduce PCR and sequencing biases, unique molecular identifiers were built into the TCR beta cDNA libraries. Every 1 to 10 million input T cells yielded 500,000 or so cDNA molecules, meaning each molecule approximated one T cell. The patient libraries were prepared and sequenced using the same protocol as the earlier healthy control dataset. Within a given batch, samples were prepared together, multiplexed and sequenced on the same HiSeq lane. In the paper's pipeline: MIGEC was used to process the raw barcoded reads, and molecular identifier groups with only a single read were discarded before consensus assembly and CDR3 extraction. VDJtools was used for post-analysis of the clonotype tables, with diversity normalized by down-sampling every dataset to the smallest sample size. Repertoire overlap clustering matched CDR3 amino acid but not nucleotide sequences to correct batch-related cross-sample contamination. TCRdb cleaned the public reads at Q25 with fastp, built clones with MiXCR and kept in-frame beta chains. CDR3 protein duplicates are merged, each entry listing the most common genes and DNA. The authors' filters were not applied to this entry. The sample table contains hundreds of thousands of distinct CDR3 sequences; only one count was recorded for 55% to 70% of them. The top ten constitute roughly 12% of the sample.

To demonstrate the VDJtools post-analysis software, TCR beta repertoires were profiled from the peripheral blood of about 13 young patients with multiple sclerosis. Multiple sclerosis patients were children and adolescents aged about 6 to 17 years. This sequence uses TRBV7-9 and TRBJ2-1; TRBD2 could be the D gene, as 6 bases match. The receptor was derived from a girl aged 2 to 10 with multiple sclerosis. The material sequenced was blood. This receptor has the CDR3 CASSQIGGNNNEQFF. The nucleotide sequence reads as follows: TGTGCCAGCAGTCAAATTGGGGGGAATAACAATGAGCAGTTCTTC.